These 13 T cell receptor beta chains originate from one sample sequenced in a study of lymphopenia after photon versus proton radiotherapy. Produced via immunoSEQ multiplex PCR; TCRdb's table is partial and in-frame only. The table shows tens of thousands of clones, with 85% to 90% occurring only once. Sequences were derived from peripheral blood, sampled from a patient treated with photon-based radiotherapy. The source of these receptors is a man aged 40-49 years with gastric cancer.

The rearrangement links TRBV27 to TRBJ2-7, with 9 bases identical to TRBD2. Germline V gene data show CDR1 as MNHEY and CDR2 as SMNVEV (reference sequence). This CDR3 is built from 13 residues. V lost 7 bases and J lost 7; bases outside the gene matches: 8. The CDR3 loop reads CASTSMAGGEQYF. CDR3 sequence (DNA): TGTGCCAGCACTTCAATGGCGGGAGGGGAGCAGTACTTC.

The chain joins TRBV7-9 to TRBJ2-1; D gene unclear. There are 15 residues in the CDR3. Germline values: CDR1 SEHNR, CDR2 FQNEAQ (reference sequence). The ends were cut back, 1 base at V and 0 bases at J, with 7 bases in the middle. The CDR3 DNA sequence: TGTGCCAGCAGCTTAGGTTCATACTCCTACAATGAGCAGTTCTTC. It codes for CASSLGSYSYNEQFF.

The chain combines TRBV11-2 with TRBJ2-7; TRBD2 might be the D (6 bases). The CDR3 is 14 residues long. Germline V gene data show CDR1 as SGHAT and CDR2 as FQNNGV. Trimming removed 1 base at V and 3 bases at J, with 10 bases between. The CDR3 region has the DNA TGTGCCAGCAGCTTAGCCGGCGGGATCTACGAGCAGTACTTC. Translating gives CASSLAGGIYEQYF.

The chain has TRBV5-4 and TRBJ2-5; 7 bases match TRBD1. V shed 3 bases, J shed 6 bases, and the junction held 5 bases outside the gene matches. CDR1 and CDR2 from the germline V gene are SGHNT and YYREEE (reference sequence). This CDR3 spans 13 amino acids. CDR3 bases: TGTGCCAGCAGCTCGAACAGGGGTCAGACCCAGTACTTC. This codes for CASSSNRGQTQYF.

CDR3 nucleotides: TGCGCCAGCAGCCGGGAGGGGGCAGCCACCGGGGAGCTGTTTTTT. It encodes CASSREGAATGELFF. The genes are TRBV5-1 and TRBJ2-2, with D perhaps TRBD2 (8 bases). Germline lookup yields CDR1 SGHRS and CDR2 YFSETQ. V was pared by 4 bases and J by 4 bases, with 14 bases between. The CDR3 length is 15 residues. Full variable domain (missing parts from reference TRBV5-1 and TRBJ2-2): KAGVTQTPRYLIKTRGQQVTLSCSPISGHRSVSWYQQTPGQGLQFLFEYFSETQRNKGNFPGRFSGRQFSNSRSEMNVSTLELGDSALYLCASSREGAATGELFFGEGSRLTVL.

This clone is medium-sized by share. The genes are TRBV5-4 and TRBJ1-4, with D uncertain. The CDR3 has 15 residues. Germline CDR1 SGHNT, CDR2 YYREEE (reference sequence). V was pared by 5 bases and J by 0 bases, with 11 bases between. CDR3 in amino acids: CASSQTGTTNEKLFF. The DNA for the CDR3 is TGTGCCAGCAGTCAAACCGGGACAACTAATGAAAAACTGTTTTTT.

CDR3 amino acids: CASSSRGQQYGYTF. DNA of the CDR3: TGTGCCAGCAGCTCCAGAGGGCAGCAATATGGCTACACCTTC. The V gene is TRBV7-2, the J gene TRBJ1-2, with D unclear. The germline V and J ends were trimmed by 4 bases and 5 bases, with 14 bases remaining between them. The CDR3 runs 14 residues. Germline CDR1 and CDR2: SGHTA and FQGNSA.

The chain carries TRBV9 and TRBJ2-7; 10 nucleotides line up with TRBD2. Germline V gives CDR1 SGDLS, CDR2 YYNGEE. With 3 bases clipped from V and 2 bases from J, the junction kept 5 bases outside the gene matches. The CDR3 extends over 15 amino acids. The CDR3 DNA sequence: TGTGCCAGCAGCGCGCTAGCGGGGGTAACCTACGAGCAGTACTTC. Amino acid sequence: CASSALAGVTYEQYF. Using reference TRBV9 and TRBJ2-7 for the parts outside the CDR3, the full variable domain is DSGVTQTPKHLITATGQRVTLRCSPRSGDLSVYWYQQSLDQGLQFLIQYYNGEERAKGNILERFSAQQFPDLHSELNLSSLELGDSALYFCASSALAGVTYEQYFGPGTRLTVT.

This clone was counted once. J is TRBJ1-2 and V is TRBV5-6; 8 bases map to TRBD1. The CDR3 is 13 amino acids. Trimming cost V 0 bases and J 8 bases; bases outside gene matches: 3. CDR1 SGHDT and CDR2 YYEEEE come from the germline V gene. CDR3 DNA sequence: TGTGCCAGCAGCTTGGGGACAGGGTACGGCTACACCTTC. Residues: CASSLGTGYGYTF. Variable domain in full (rest from reference TRBV5-6 and TRBJ1-2): DAGVTQSPTHLIKTRGQQVTLRCSPKSGHDTVSWYQQALGQGPQFIFQYYEEEERQRGNFPDRFSGHQFPNYSSELNVNALLLGDSALYLCASSLGTGYGYTFGSGTRLTVV.

V is TRBV30 and J is TRBJ1-1; D is unresolved. CDR3 size: 13 residues. Trimming pared 0 bases from V and 5 bases from J, leaving 10 bases between. Germline values: CDR1 GTSNPN, CDR2 SVGIG (reference sequence). Here the CDR3 reads CAWSVSGGTEAFF. The DNA for the CDR3 is TGTGCCTGGAGTGTATCAGGCGGGACTGAAGCTTTCTTT.

The chain uses TRBV5-4 and TRBJ2-2; 16 positions match TRBD2. From germline, CDR1 is SGHNT and CDR2 YYREEE (reference sequence). The CDR3 consists of 19 residues. V dropped 3 bases and J dropped 1; count of bases not matched to a gene: 6. CDR3 region: CASSSGLAGGRLNTGELFF. CDR3 nucleotide sequence: TGTGCCAGCAGCTCGGGACTAGCGGGGGGGCGTTTGAACACCGGGGAGCTGTTTTTT.

This CDR3 is CASSSSQGLSTDTQYF. The CDR3 DNA is TGTGCCAGCAGTTCATCACAGGGGTTAAGCACAGATACGCAGTATTTT. The chain uses TRBV2 and TRBJ2-3; TRBD1 aligns across 7 bases. Germline V lookup: CDR1 SNHLY, CDR2 FYNNEI. The CDR3 spans 16 residues. Trimming took 5 bases from V and 0 from J; bases not matched to a gene: 8.

J is TRBJ2-7 and V is TRBV4-2; tentative D call: TRBD1 (6 bases). CDR1 is LGHNA and CDR2 is YNFKEQ in the germline V gene. CDR3 length: 14 residues. The germline V and J ends were trimmed by 2 bases and 7 bases, with 15 bases remaining between them. Here the CDR3 DNA reads TGTGCCAGCAGCCAATCCCCAGGGGTGGGGGAGCAGTACTTC. Translation: CASSQSPGVGEQYF.